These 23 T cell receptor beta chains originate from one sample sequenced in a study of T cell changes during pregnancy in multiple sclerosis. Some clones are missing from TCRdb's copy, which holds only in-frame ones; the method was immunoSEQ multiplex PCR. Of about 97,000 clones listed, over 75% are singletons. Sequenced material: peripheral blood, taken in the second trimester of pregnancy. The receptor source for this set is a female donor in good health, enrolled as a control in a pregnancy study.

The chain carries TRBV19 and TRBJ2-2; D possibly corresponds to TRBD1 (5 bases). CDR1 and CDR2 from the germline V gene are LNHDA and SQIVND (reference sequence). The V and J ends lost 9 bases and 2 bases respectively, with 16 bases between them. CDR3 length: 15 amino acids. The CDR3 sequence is CASTPGRANTGELFF. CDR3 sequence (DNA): TGTGCCAGCACCCCGGGCAGGGCTAACACCGGGGAGCTGTTTTTT. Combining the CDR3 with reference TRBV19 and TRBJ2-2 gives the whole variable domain DGGITQSPKYLFRKEGQNVTLSCEQNLNHDAMYWYRQDPGQGLRLIYYSQIVNDFQKGDIAEGYSVSREKKESFPLTVTSAQKNPTAFYLCASTPGRANTGELFFGEGSRLTVL.

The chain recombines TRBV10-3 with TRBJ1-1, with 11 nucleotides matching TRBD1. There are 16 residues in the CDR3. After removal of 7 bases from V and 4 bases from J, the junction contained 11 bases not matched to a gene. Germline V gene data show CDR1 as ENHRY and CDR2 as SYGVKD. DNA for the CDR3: TGTGCCATCAAGCCCGGGACAGGGGGGGTCGGCACTGAAGCTTTCTTT. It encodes CAIKPGTGGVGTEAFF.

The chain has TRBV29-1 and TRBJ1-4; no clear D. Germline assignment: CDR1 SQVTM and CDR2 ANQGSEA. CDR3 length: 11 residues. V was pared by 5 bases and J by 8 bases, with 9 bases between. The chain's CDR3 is CSVTVSEKLFF. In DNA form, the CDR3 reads TGCAGCGTTACGGTGAGCGAAAAACTGTTTTTT.

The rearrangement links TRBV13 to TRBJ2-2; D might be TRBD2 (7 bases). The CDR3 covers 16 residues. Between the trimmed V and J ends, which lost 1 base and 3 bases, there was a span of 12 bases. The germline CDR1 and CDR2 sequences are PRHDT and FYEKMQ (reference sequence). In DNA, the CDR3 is TGTGCCAGCAGCTTAGAGGCGGGGGCCCACACCGGGGAGCTGTTTTTT. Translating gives CASSLEAGAHTGELFF. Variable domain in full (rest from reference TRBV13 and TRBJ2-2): AAGVIQSPRHLIKEKRETATLKCYPIPRHDTVYWYQQGPGQDPQFLISFYEKMQSDKGSIPDRFSAQQFSDYHSELNMSSLELGDSALYFCASSLEAGAHTGELFFGEGSRLTVL.

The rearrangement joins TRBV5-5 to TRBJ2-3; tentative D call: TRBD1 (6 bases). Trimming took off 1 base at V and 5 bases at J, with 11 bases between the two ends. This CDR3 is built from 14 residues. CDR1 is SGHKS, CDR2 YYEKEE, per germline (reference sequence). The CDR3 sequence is CASSLTGRGDTQYF. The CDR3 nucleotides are TGTGCCAGCAGCTTGACAGGGAGAGGAGATACGCAGTATTTT.

CDR3 region: CASSQPSGTEAFF. CDR3 in DNA: TGCGCCAGCAGCCAACCGTCGGGCACTGAAGCTTTCTTT. The V call is TRBV4-1, the J call TRBJ1-1; D unclear. The V and J ends lost 2 bases and 4 bases respectively, with 8 bases between them. CDR3 size: 13 residues. Germline CDR1 is MGHRA and CDR2 is YSYEKL.

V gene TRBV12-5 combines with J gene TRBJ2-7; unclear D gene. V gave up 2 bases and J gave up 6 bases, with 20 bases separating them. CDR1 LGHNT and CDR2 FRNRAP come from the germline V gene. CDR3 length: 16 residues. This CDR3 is CASGLSSGYFYGEQYF. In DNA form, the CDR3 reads TGTGCTAGTGGTTTGAGTTCAGGCTACTTTTACGGCGAGCAGTACTTC.

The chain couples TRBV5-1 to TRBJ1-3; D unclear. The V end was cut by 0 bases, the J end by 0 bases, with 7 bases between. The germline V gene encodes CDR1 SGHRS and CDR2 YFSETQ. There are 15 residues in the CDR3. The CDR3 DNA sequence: TGCGCCAGCAGCTTGGACGGAGGCTCTGGAAACACCATATATTTT. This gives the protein CASSLDGGSGNTIYF.

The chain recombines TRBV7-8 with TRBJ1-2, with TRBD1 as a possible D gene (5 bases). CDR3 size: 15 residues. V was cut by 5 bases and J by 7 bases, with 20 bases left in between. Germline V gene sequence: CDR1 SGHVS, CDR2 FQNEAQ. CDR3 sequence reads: CASSPLVGPSGGYTF. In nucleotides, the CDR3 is TGTGCCAGCAGCCCCCTTGTGGGGCCCTCGGGTGGCTACACCTTC.

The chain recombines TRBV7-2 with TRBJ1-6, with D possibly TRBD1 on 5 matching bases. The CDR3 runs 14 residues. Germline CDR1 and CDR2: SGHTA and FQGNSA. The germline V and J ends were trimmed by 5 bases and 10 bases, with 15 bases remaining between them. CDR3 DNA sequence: TGTGCCAGCAGCCACGGGGGGGGGAACTCACCCCTCCACTTT. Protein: CASSHGGGNSPLHF.

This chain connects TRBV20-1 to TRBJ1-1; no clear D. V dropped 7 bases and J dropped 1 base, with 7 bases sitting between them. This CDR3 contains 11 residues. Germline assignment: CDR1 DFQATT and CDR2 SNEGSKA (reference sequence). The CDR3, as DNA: TGCAGTGTTCGGGAGAACACTGAAGCTTTCTTT. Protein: CSVRENTEAFF.

DNA for the CDR3: TGTGCCAGCAGCGACAGGGATAACTATGGCTACACCTTC. Translating it yields CASSDRDNYGYTF. The gene calls are TRBV6-5 and TRBJ1-2, with 7 bases fitting TRBD1. The V gene end was trimmed by 6 bases and the J gene end by 1 base; junction bases not matched to a gene: 2. The germline gives CDR1 MNHEY, CDR2 SVGAGI. There are 13 residues in the CDR3.

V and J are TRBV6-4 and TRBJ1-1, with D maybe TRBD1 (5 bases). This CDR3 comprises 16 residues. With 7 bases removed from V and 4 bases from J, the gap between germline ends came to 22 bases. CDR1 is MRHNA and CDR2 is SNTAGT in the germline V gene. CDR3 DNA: TGTGCCAGCACCCCCAGGGCAGGGAGGGCGGGCACTGAAGCTTTCTTT. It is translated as CASTPRAGRAGTEAFF.

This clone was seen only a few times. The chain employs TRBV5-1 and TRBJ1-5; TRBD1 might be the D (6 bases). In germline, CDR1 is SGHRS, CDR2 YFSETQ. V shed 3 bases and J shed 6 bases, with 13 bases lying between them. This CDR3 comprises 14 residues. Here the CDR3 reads CASSWEGVVQPQHF. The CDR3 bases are TGCGCCAGCAGCTGGGAGGGGGTGGTTCAGCCCCAGCATTTT.

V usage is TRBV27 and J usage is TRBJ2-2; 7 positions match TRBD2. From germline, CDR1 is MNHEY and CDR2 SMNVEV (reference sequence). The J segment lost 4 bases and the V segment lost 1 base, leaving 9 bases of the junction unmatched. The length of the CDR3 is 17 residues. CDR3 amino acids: CASSLFGEGPATGELFF. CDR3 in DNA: TGTGCCAGCAGTTTATTTGGGGAGGGTCCGGCCACCGGGGAGCTGTTTTTT.

CDR3 bases: TGTGCCTGGAGTGTGCTAGCGGGAGGGGGCAATGAGCAGTTCTTC. This gives the protein CAWSVLAGGGNEQFF. The chain has TRBV30 and TRBJ2-1, with 12 bases matching TRBD2. The junction had 3 bases not matched to a gene; V was cut back by 0 bases and J by 6 bases. The CDR3 runs to 15 residues. Germline CDR1 GTSNPN, CDR2 SVGIG (reference sequence). Full variable domain (remainder filled in from reference TRBV30 and TRBJ2-1): SQTIHQWPATLVQPVGSPLSLECTVEGTSNPNLYWYRQAAGRGLQLLFYSVGIGQISSEVPQNLSASRPQDRQFILSSKKLLLSDSGFYLCAWSVLAGGGNEQFFGPGTRLTVL.

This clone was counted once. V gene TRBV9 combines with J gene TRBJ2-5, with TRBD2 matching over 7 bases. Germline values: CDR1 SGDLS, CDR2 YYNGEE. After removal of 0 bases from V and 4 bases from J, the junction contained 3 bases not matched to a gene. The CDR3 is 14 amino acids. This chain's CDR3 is CASSVEGTTETQYF. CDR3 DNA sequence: TGTGCCAGCAGCGTAGAGGGGACTACAGAGACCCAGTACTTC.

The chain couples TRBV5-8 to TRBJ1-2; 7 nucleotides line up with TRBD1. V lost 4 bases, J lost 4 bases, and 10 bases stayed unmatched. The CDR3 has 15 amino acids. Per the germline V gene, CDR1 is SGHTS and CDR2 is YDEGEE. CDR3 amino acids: CASSLLTGMPYGYTF. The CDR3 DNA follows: TGTGCCAGCAGCCTCTTGACAGGGATGCCCTATGGCTACACCTTC.

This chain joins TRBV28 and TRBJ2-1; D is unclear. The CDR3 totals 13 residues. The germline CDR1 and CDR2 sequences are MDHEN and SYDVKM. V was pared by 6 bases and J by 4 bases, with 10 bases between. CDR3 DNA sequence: TGTGCCAGCAGCACCACCGGGTACAATGAGCAGTTCTTC. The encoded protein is CASSTTGYNEQFF.

CDR3 in DNA: TGTGCCAGCAGTCTGGACAGGAGCAACACTGAAGCTTTCTTT. As protein: CASSLDRSNTEAFF. This chain connects TRBV7-2 to TRBJ1-1; 7 nucleotides align to TRBD1. This CDR3 region has 14 residues. The J segment lost 2 bases and the V segment lost 6 bases, leaving 6 bases of the junction unmatched. CDR1 and CDR2 (germline): SGHTA, FQGNSA.

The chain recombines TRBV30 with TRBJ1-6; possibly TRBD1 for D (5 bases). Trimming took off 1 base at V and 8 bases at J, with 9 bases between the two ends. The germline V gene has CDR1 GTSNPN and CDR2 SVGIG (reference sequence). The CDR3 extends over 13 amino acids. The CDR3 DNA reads TGTGCCTGGAGTGAGGACACCTATTCACCCCTCCACTTT. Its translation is CAWSEDTYSPLHF.

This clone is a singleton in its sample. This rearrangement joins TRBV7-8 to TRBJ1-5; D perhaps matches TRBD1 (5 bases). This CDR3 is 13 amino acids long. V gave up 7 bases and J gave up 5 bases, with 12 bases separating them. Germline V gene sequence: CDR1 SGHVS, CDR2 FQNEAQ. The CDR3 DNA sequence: TGTGCCAGCACGGACGCAGGGTATCAGCCCCAGCATTTT. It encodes CASTDAGYQPQHF. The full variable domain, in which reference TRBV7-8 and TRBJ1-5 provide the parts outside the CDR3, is GAGVSQSPRYKVAKRGQDVALRCDPISGHVSLFWYQQALGQGPEFLTYFQNEAQLDKSGLPSDRFFAERPEGSVSTLKIQRTQQEDSAVYLCASTDAGYQPQHFGDGTRLSIL.

CDR3 protein: CASGARGLTGNTIYF. DNA for the CDR3: TGTGCCAGCGGGGCCAGGGGTTTAACTGGAAACACCATATATTTT. The V gene is TRBV2, the J gene TRBJ1-3, with D possibly TRBD1 on 6 matching bases. Germline CDR1 and CDR2: SNHLY and FYNNEI. Trimming cost V 8 bases and J 2 bases, with 16 bases left between them. The CDR3 sequence is 15 residues long.